This T cell receptor (beta chain) was sequenced for a study of blood T cell repertoires in COVID-19. About the research overall: The cDNA or gDNA used as material had been derived from T cells, B-cell-depleted T cells, or PBMCs.

TCRdb's table, derived via immunoSEQ multiplex PCR, lists solely in-frame clones and lacks some. The top ten clones hold around 1.5% of a sample with 200,000 to 250,000 clones, approximately 89% of them seen once. The CDR3 runs to 17 residues. Germline V lookup: CDR1 SGHDN, CDR2 FVKESK. The V gene end was trimmed by 0 bases and the J gene end by 5 bases; junction bases not matched to a gene: 11. Sequenced material: peripheral blood. The source of this sequence is a woman aged 55-70 years who had recovered from COVID-19. The J gene is TRBJ2-3, the V gene TRBV14; 7 bases are shared with TRBD2. Here the CDR3 DNA reads TGTGCCAGCAGCCAAGATCTCTTGGGGGGGTTTGGAGATACGCAGTATTTT. It specifies CASSQDLLGGFGDTQYF.